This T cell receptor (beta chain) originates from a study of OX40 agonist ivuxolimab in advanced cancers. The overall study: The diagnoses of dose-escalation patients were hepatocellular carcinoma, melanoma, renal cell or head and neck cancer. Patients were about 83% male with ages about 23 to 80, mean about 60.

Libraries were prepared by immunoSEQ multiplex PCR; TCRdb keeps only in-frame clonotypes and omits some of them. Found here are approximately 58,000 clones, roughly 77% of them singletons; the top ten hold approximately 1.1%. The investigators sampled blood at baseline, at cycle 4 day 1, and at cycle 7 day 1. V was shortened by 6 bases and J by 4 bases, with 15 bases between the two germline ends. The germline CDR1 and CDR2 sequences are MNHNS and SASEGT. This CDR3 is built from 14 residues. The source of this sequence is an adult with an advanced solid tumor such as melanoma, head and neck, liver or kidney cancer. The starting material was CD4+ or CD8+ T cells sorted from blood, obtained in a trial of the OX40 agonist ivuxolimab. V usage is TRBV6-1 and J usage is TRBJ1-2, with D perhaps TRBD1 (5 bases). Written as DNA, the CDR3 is TGTGCCAGCAGCGACTGGGACGGGGCCTATGGCTACACCTTC. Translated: CASSDWDGAYGYTF.